Listed below are T cell receptor beta chains from one sample, sequenced in a study of cytomegalovirus exposure and HLA in healthy donors. The protocol was immunoSEQ multiplex PCR, while the TCRdb copy is restricted to in-frame clones and leaves out a portion. The repertoire consists of fewer than 85,000 clones, with 80% to 90% occurring once and the leading ten covering about 4.1%. The sequencing sample was made of PBMCs. The receptors derive from a woman under 30 in good health and CMV-seropositive. Each CDR3 is given with its conserved first and last residue.

CASSFVTAQETQYF,TRBV5-1,TRBJ2-5
CASSLQGADTEAFF,TRBV2,TRBJ1-1
CASSRVHNQPQHF,TRBV18,TRBJ1-5
CASSLEFASGSEPYEQYF,TRBV7-8,TRBJ2-7
CASSLGGGTSRYTDTQYF,TRBV7-6,TRBJ2-3
CASSSGGKETQYF,TRBV28,TRBJ2-5
CAWRARGQLNTEAFF,TRBV30,TRBJ1-1
CASSLNGGDTQYF,TRBV27,TRBJ2-3
CASRAGGFLGFPAFF,TRBV6-5,TRBJ1-1
CASSDGGGRNEKLFF,TRBV5-4,TRBJ1-4
CATSRGTGTSGSFLTDTQYF,TRBV15,TRBJ2-3
CASSLVAGPTSYEQYF,TRBV7-6,TRBJ2-7
CASSGPGTLNTEAFF,TRBV6-5,TRBJ1-1
CASSQQGFHEQYF,TRBV19,TRBJ2-7
CASSMGRGYEQYF,TRBV19,TRBJ2-7
CASSSGTGLQTQYF,TRBV6-5,TRBJ2-5
CASSYFEGEAFF,TRBV18,TRBJ1-1
CASSIGNQPQHF,TRBV19,TRBJ1-5
CASSERPGGHHYEQYF,TRBV2,TRBJ2-7
CASSQVEVEPQHF,TRBV4-1,TRBJ1-5
CASSFGQQETQYF,TRBV7-2,TRBJ2-5
CASSPSTNTGELFF,TRBV27,TRBJ2-2
CASSQSQGRGRTGELFF,TRBV4-2,TRBJ2-2
CASRQGDGNTIYF,TRBV5-5,TRBJ1-3
CASSQDRSQTGELFF,TRBV4-2,TRBJ2-2
CASRGGGWGSEAFF,TRBV25-1,TRBJ1-1
CASSAWRASYEQYF,TRBV2,TRBJ2-7